These 29 T cell receptor beta chains came from one sample sequenced in a study of CD8 T cells in Susac syndrome. RNA was extracted with the RNeasy kit, and a quantity of roughly 0.45 to 1 ug was reverse transcribed using random hexamers. One entry per CDR3 protein results from TCRdb running MiXCR on the immunoSEQ multiplex PCR reads. The repertoire holds 150,000 to 160,000 distinct CDR3 sequences, with about 95% as singletons. The sequencing input was CD4+ T cells from PBMCs. The receptor source for this set is a human donor with Susac syndrome.

The CDR3 DNA reads as TGTGCCAGCAGCCCACGTCCGAGTAACACCGGGGAGCTGTTTTTT. It encodes CASSPRPSNTGELFF. J is TRBJ2-2 and V is TRBV9; D gene unclear. The germline V and J ends were trimmed by 4 bases and 2 bases, with 12 bases remaining between them. CDR3 length equals 15 residues. Per germline, CDR1 SGDLS and CDR2 YYNGEE.

The chain joins TRBV7-2 to TRBJ2-1; TRBD2 might be the D (6 bases). The CDR3 runs to 14 residues. CDR1 and CDR2 from the germline V gene are SGHTA and FQGNSA. V was cut by 5 bases and J by 6 bases, with 14 bases left in between. The CDR3 reads CASSRRDRLNEQFF. CDR3 in DNA: TGTGCCAGCAGCAGGCGGGACCGACTCAATGAGCAGTTCTTC.

This clonotype appeared a single time. Here the CDR3 reads CASSHAQGLQDNEQFF. The CDR3 bases are TGTGCCAGCAGCCACGCCCAGGGGTTACAAGACAATGAGCAGTTCTTC. The chain carries TRBV7-9 and TRBJ2-1; D perhaps matches TRBD1 (6 bases). The CDR3 length is 16 residues. Germline values: CDR1 SEHNR, CDR2 FQNEAQ (reference sequence). Trimming stripped 5 bases from V and 5 bases from J, with 19 bases between.

The rearrangement joins TRBV29-1 to TRBJ2-4, with D hard to call. Deletions cut 8 bases from V and 3 bases from J, with 11 bases between. The CDR3 has 12 amino acids. Germline lookup yields CDR1 SQVTM and CDR2 ANQGSEA. As DNA, the CDR3 is TGCAGCTACCGAACGAGCAAAAACATTCAGTACTTC. Protein product: CSYRTSKNIQYF.

Details on this clonotype: Mismatch with germline at one junction end may stem from a read error. This rearrangement joins TRBV29-1 to TRBJ2-3; unclear D gene. The CDR3 consists of 10 residues. The germline gives CDR1 SQVTM, CDR2 ANQGSEA. CDR3 residues: CSVQEDTQYF. In DNA form, the CDR3 reads TGCAGCGTTCAAGAGGATACGCAGTATTTT.

This rearrangement joins TRBV24-1 to TRBJ2-5; 9 bases line up with TRBD1. The V segment lost 3 bases and the J segment 5 bases; nucleotides outside the gene matches: 6. Germline loops: CDR1 KGHDR, CDR2 SFDVKD. There are 15 residues in the CDR3. CDR3 loop: CATSDPRQGGETQYF. Here the CDR3 DNA reads TGTGCCACCAGTGATCCACGACAGGGGGGGGAGACCCAGTACTTC.

J is TRBJ2-5 and V is TRBV27; possible D gene TRBD2, 5 bases. V lost 2 bases to trimming and J lost 5 bases, with 18 bases between them. The length of the CDR3 is 16 residues. CDR1 is MNHEY and CDR2 is SMNVEV in the germline V gene (reference sequence). CDR3 nucleotide sequence: TGTGCCAGCAGTTTAGGGCTTGGGTCCCCGGGGGAGACCCAGTACTTC. As protein: CASSLGLGSPGETQYF.

J is TRBJ1-5 and V is TRBV12-5; no reliable D call. The CDR3 totals 14 residues. CDR1 is LGHNT and CDR2 is FRNRAP in the germline V gene. Trimming stripped 5 bases from V and 0 bases from J, with 8 bases between. The CDR3 loop is CASGPLHSNQPQHF. As DNA, the CDR3 is TGTGCTAGTGGTCCGTTACATAGCAATCAGCCCCAGCATTTT.

V is TRBV4-2 and J is TRBJ2-3; D might be TRBD1 (5 bases). Germline V CDR1 and CDR2: LGHNA, YNFKEQ. V lost 4 bases, J lost 4 bases, and 12 bases lay in between. The CDR3 is 14 residues long. Here the CDR3 DNA reads TGTGCCAGCAGCCCAGGGTCGAATGCAGATACGCAGTATTTT. The encoded protein is CASSPGSNADTQYF.

This rearrangement joins TRBV9 to TRBJ2-3; D is unresolved. Germline V gives CDR1 SGDLS, CDR2 YYNGEE. The CDR3 has 11 residues. Trimming took off 7 bases at V and 5 bases at J, with 8 bases between the two ends. In DNA, the CDR3 is TGTGCCAGCCAGCACGAAGATACGCAGTATTTT. This encodes CASQHEDTQYF.

This chain uses TRBV20-1 with TRBJ2-5; unclear D gene. This CDR3 comprises 11 residues. Trimming stripped 3 bases from V and 1 base from J, with 3 bases between. Germline CDR1 reads DFQATT; CDR2 reads SNEGSKA (reference sequence). CDR3 coding DNA: TGCAGTGCTAGGGTCCAAGAGACCCAGTACTTC. This encodes CSARVQETQYF.

The rearrangement uses TRBV20-1 and TRBJ2-4; D might be TRBD2 (5 bases). CDR3 size: 15 residues. Per germline, CDR1 DFQATT and CDR2 SNEGSKA (reference sequence). DNA of the CDR3: TGCAGCTCTTGGAGTCTGAGGGCATCAAAAAACATTCAGTACTTC. This encodes CSSWSLRASKNIQYF.

The J gene is TRBJ1-2, the V gene TRBV20-1; D not resolved. From germline, CDR1 is DFQATT and CDR2 SNEGSKA (reference sequence). The V and J ends lost 5 bases and 3 bases respectively, with 13 bases between them. The CDR3 runs to 13 residues. CDR3 nucleotides: TGCAGTGCTCCAATAGCAGGCCACTATGGCTACACCTTC. Protein sequence: CSAPIAGHYGYTF.

The V gene is TRBV4-2, the J gene TRBJ2-7, with D possibly matching TRBD1 (5 bases). This CDR3 region has 13 residues. V lost 6 bases and J 6 bases, leaving 15 bases between the germline ends. Germline values: CDR1 LGHNA, CDR2 YNFKEQ. CDR3 sequence: CASRPEEGAEQYF. The CDR3 DNA sequence: TGTGCCAGCAGACCAGAGGAAGGGGCCGAGCAGTACTTC.

The V call is TRBV20-1, the J call TRBJ1-4; 11 bases map to TRBD1. The CDR3 spans 14 residues. The V and J ends lost 4 bases and 7 bases, in that order; junction bases with no gene match: 5. CDR1 DFQATT and CDR2 SNEGSKA come from the germline V gene (reference sequence). CDR3: CSATPGTGGEKLFF. The CDR3 coding sequence is TGCAGTGCTACTCCCGGGACAGGGGGTGAAAAACTGTTTTTT.

The chain joins TRBV19 to TRBJ1-6; D not certain. V was cut by 5 bases and J by 0 bases, with 5 bases left in between. Per the germline V gene, CDR1 is LNHDA and CDR2 is SQIVND (reference sequence). CDR3 length: 14 residues. CDR3 sequence reads: CASSELSYNSPLHF. The CDR3 DNA reads as TGTGCCAGTAGTGAACTCTCCTATAATTCACCCCTCCACTTT.

This chain links TRBV20-1 with TRBJ2-3, with TRBD2 matching over 8 bases. With V trimmed by 4 bases and J by 1 base, 1 base remained unmatched. This CDR3 is built from 13 residues. In germline, CDR1 is DFQATT, CDR2 SNEGSKA (reference sequence). CDR3 sequence (DNA): TGCAGTGCTACGACTAGCGGCACAGATACGCAGTATTTT. Translating it yields CSATTSGTDTQYF.

J is TRBJ1-5 and V is TRBV3-1; D is possibly TRBD1 (6 bases). V lost 4 bases to trimming and J lost 4 bases, with 14 bases between them. The CDR3 totals 15 residues. Germline V gives CDR1 LGHDT, CDR2 YNNKEL (reference sequence). In nucleotides, the CDR3 is TGTGCCAGCAGCCCTGGGACAAGGAGAAATCAGCCCCAGCATTTT. It specifies CASSPGTRRNQPQHF.

The V and J genes are TRBV9 and TRBJ2-2, with 7 bases that match TRBD1. V dropped 4 bases and J dropped 6; count of bases not matched to a gene: 9. The CDR3 has 15 amino acids. Germline values: CDR1 SGDLS, CDR2 YYNGEE. The CDR3 bases are TGTGCCAGCAGCCAAACACGACAGGGATCCGGGGAGCTGTTTTTT. Translation: CASSQTRQGSGELFF. Supplemented by reference TRBV9 and TRBJ2-2, the full variable domain reads DSGVTQTPKHLITATGQRVTLRCSPRSGDLSVYWYQQSLDQGLQFLIQYYNGEERAKGNILERFSAQQFPDLHSELNLSSLELGDSALYFCASSQTRQGSGELFFGEGSRLTVL.

This chain joins TRBV29-1 and TRBJ2-3, with a weak D call TRBD1 (5 bases). CDR3 length: 12 amino acids. Looked up from germline, CDR1 is SQVTM and CDR2 is ANQGSEA. With 3 bases removed from V and 4 bases from J, the gap between germline ends came to 8 bases. Here the CDR3 reads CSVDRAPDTQYF. In nucleotides, the CDR3 is TGCAGCGTTGACAGGGCCCCAGATACGCAGTATTTT.

The chain has TRBV12-3 or TRBV12-4 and TRBJ1-5; tentative D call: TRBD1 (6 bases). The CDR3 length is 13 residues. Trimming took 5 bases from V and 9 from J, leaving 14 bases between them. CDR3 bases: TGTGCCAGCAGTGCAGGGGTTGATAGGCCCCAGCATTTT. Translated: CASSAGVDRPQHF.

This rearrangement joins TRBV4-3 to TRBJ2-3, with unresolved D. V was pared by 0 bases and J by 6 bases, with 10 bases between. Germline CDR1 reads LGHNA; CDR2 reads YSLEER. CDR3 length equals 14 residues. In DNA, the CDR3 is TGCGCCAGCAGCCAAGATAACCTCGGGGATACGCAGTATTTT. Translated: CASSQDNLGDTQYF.

This chain uses TRBV9 with TRBJ2-1; possible D gene TRBD2, 6 bases. Trimming shortened V by 7 bases and J by 5 bases, and 16 bases separated the two germline ends. The CDR3 has 14 residues. The V gene's germline CDR1 is SGDLS and CDR2 YYNGEE. The CDR3 bases are TGTGCCAGCGGACCGGGACTTCTCAACAATGAGCAGTTCTTC. It yields the protein CASGPGLLNNEQFF.

This clonotype was observed once. V is TRBV27 and J is TRBJ2-2, with a weak D call TRBD1 (6 bases). V was clipped by 7 bases and J by 3 bases, with 15 bases between them. The CDR3 is 15 residues long. Germline V gene lookup returns CDR1 MNHEY and CDR2 SMNVEV (reference sequence). CDR3 in DNA: TGTGCCAGCAAGAGGGGGTCCCGTGACACCGGGGAGCTGTTTTTT. This codes for CASKRGSRDTGELFF.

This clonotype showed up just once. The rearrangement joins TRBV29-1 to TRBJ1-1, with 7 positions matching TRBD1. The CDR3 is 14 residues long. In germline, CDR1 is SQVTM, CDR2 ANQGSEA. V trimming: 2 bases; J trimming: 1 base; junction bases outside the gene matches: 4. This CDR3 reads CSVERGQANTEAFF. The CDR3 region has the DNA TGCAGCGTTGAAAGGGGGCAGGCGAACACTGAAGCTTTCTTT.

This chain joins TRBV20-1 and TRBJ2-3; D is undetermined. Trimming shortened V by 3 bases and J by 1 base, and 5 bases separated the two germline ends. Germline V gives CDR1 DFQATT, CDR2 SNEGSKA (reference sequence). The CDR3 length is 12 residues. CDR3 region: CSASLGTDTQYF. The CDR3 bases are TGCAGTGCTAGTCTGGGCACAGATACGCAGTATTTT.

This chain connects TRBV4-2 to TRBJ2-7; D perhaps matches TRBD1 (5 bases). This CDR3 comprises 15 residues. The V end lost 1 base, the J end lost 3 bases, and 13 bases lay between the germline ends. The germline V gene has CDR1 LGHNA and CDR2 YNFKEQ. This CDR3 is CASSQAIQQGYEQYF. The DNA of the CDR3 is TGTGCCAGCAGCCAAGCGATTCAGCAGGGCTACGAGCAGTACTTC.

In this sample, this clonotype turned up once. This chain joins TRBV3-1 and TRBJ2-3, with 10 bases matching TRBD2. This CDR3 comprises 16 residues. J lost 3 bases, V lost 2 bases, and 5 bases had no gene match. Per the germline V gene, CDR1 is LGHDT and CDR2 is YNNKEL (reference sequence). DNA for the CDR3: TGTGCCAGCAGCCAAAAGAGCGGGGGGGCGACAGATACGCAGTATTTT. Its translation: CASSQKSGGATDTQYF.

The chain couples TRBV29-1 to TRBJ2-3; maybe TRBD1 (5 bases). CDR1 is SQVTM and CDR2 is ANQGSEA in the germline V gene. The CDR3 length is 13 residues. V lost 6 bases and J lost 2, with 12 bases in between. The CDR3, as DNA: TGCAGCGTCGCCAGGGTCCCCACAGATACGCAGTATTTT. Its translation is CSVARVPTDTQYF.